The 15 T cell receptor beta chains reported below all come from one sample, sequenced in a study of TIL therapy for anti-PD-1-resistant metastatic lung cancer. Sequencing used immunoSEQ v3. Here immunoSEQ multiplex PCR was the method, and the copy in TCRdb shows in-frame clones only, minus some. The data show nearly 60,000 clones, less than 85% seen once. Sample time point: pre-treatment sample, taken before nivolumab and TIL therapy. The sequencing used blood, collected at baseline. All receptors derive from a person aged 25 to 79 with non-small cell lung cancer.

This chain joins TRBV9 and TRBJ2-2, with 8 bases aligning to TRBD1. The V and J ends lost 4 bases and 5 bases, in that order; junction bases with no gene match: 7. CDR1 is SGDLS and CDR2 is YYNGEE in the germline V gene. The CDR3 is 15 residues long. In nucleotides, the CDR3 is TGTGCCAGCAGCCCGCGGACAGGGCGGACCGGGGAGCTGTTTTTT. Translating it yields CASSPRTGRTGELFF.

This clone was seen a handful of times. This sequence joins TRBV27 and TRBJ2-7; D gene unclear. The CDR3 is made up of 12 amino acids. Germline V gene data show CDR1 as MNHEY and CDR2 as SMNVEV (reference sequence). Between the trimmed V and J ends, which lost 6 bases and 0 bases, there was a span of 6 bases. CDR3 coding DNA: TGTGCCAGCAGCAATCCCTCCTACGAGCAGTACTTC. Translated, it gives CASSNPSYEQYF.

This clone occurred a few times. The CDR3 loop reads CASSVGQTNQPQHF. CDR3 nucleotide sequence: TGTGCCAGCAGCGTGGGACAGACCAATCAGCCCCAGCATTTT. This rearrangement joins TRBV9 to TRBJ1-5, with 7 bases fitting TRBD1. CDR1 and CDR2 (germline): SGDLS, YYNGEE. The V segment lost 2 bases and the J segment 3 bases; nucleotides outside the gene matches: 2. The CDR3 spans 14 residues.

The chain recombines TRBV6-5 with TRBJ2-3, with D perhaps TRBD2 (5 bases). The CDR3 extends over 16 amino acids. Trimming pared 2 bases from V and 5 bases from J, leaving 17 bases between. The germline V gene has CDR1 MNHEY and CDR2 SVGAGI. The CDR3 sequence: CASSYASTAALDTQYF. The CDR3 DNA follows: TGTGCCAGCAGTTACGCCTCTACAGCGGCCCTAGATACGCAGTATTTT.

This chain links TRBV5-5 with TRBJ2-7; possibly TRBD1 or TRBD2 for D (5 bases each). V was cut by 0 bases and J by 2 bases, with 18 bases left in between. There are 17 residues in the CDR3. CDR1 and CDR2 (germline): SGHKS, YYEKEE (reference sequence). CDR3 in DNA: TGTGCCAGCAGCTTGGTATTAGCGACAGCGAAGCCCTACGAGCAGTACTTC. This encodes CASSLVLATAKPYEQYF.

The chain has TRBV7-2 and TRBJ1-2, with 7 nucleotides matching TRBD1. CDR3 length: 15 amino acids. With V trimmed by 5 bases and J by 4 bases, 10 bases remained unmatched. Per germline, CDR1 SGHTA and CDR2 FQGNSA. The CDR3 coding sequence is TGTGCCAGCAGCGCGAACAGGGGATACGGCTATGGCTACACCTTC. This gives the protein CASSANRGYGYGYTF.

This clone was recorded many times. J is TRBJ1-2 and V is TRBV11-2; TRBD1 matches 7 bases. Per the germline V gene, CDR1 is SGHAT and CDR2 is FQNNGV. The CDR3 runs to 13 residues. J lost 8 bases, V lost 5 bases, and 8 bases had no gene match. The CDR3 region is CASSTNRGGGYTF. The CDR3, as DNA: TGTGCCAGCAGCACGAACAGGGGTGGCGGCTACACCTTC.

J is TRBJ2-7 and V is TRBV7-2; D perhaps matches TRBD2 (7 bases). In germline, CDR1 is SGHTA, CDR2 FQGNSA. Trimming took off 5 bases at V and 4 bases at J, with 18 bases between the two ends. The CDR3 covers 15 residues. DNA of the CDR3: TGTGCCAGCAGCGCTGCGCGGGGGCCCCAGTACGAGCAGTACTTC. Its protein is CASSAARGPQYEQYF.

This chain uses TRBV4-1 with TRBJ2-1; D unresolved. The CDR3 has 13 residues. In germline, CDR1 is MGHRA, CDR2 YSYEKL. V lost 0 bases and J lost 4, with 4 bases in between. CDR3 sequence reads: CASSQDLYNEQFF. CDR3 in DNA: TGCGCCAGCAGCCAAGATTTATACAATGAGCAGTTCTTC.

The V call is TRBV29-1, the J call TRBJ2-1; D is possibly TRBD2 (6 bases). This CDR3 contains 12 residues. From germline, CDR1 is SQVTM and CDR2 ANQGSEA. CDR3 nucleotides: TGCAGTCACGCAAGGGGCGGGGATGAGCAGTTCTTC. Amino acids: CSHARGGDEQFF.

The chain couples TRBV7-9 to TRBJ2-5, with TRBD2 as a possible D gene (7 bases). With 2 bases removed from V and 1 base from J, the gap between germline ends came to 8 bases. This CDR3 region has 14 residues. Germline loops: CDR1 SEHNR, CDR2 FQNEAQ (reference sequence). CDR3 amino acids: CASSLRGAQETQYF. The DNA for the CDR3 is TGTGCCAGCAGCTTACGGGGGGCCCAAGAGACCCAGTACTTC.

This clone has just one count. The genes are TRBV29-1 and TRBJ2-3, with D unclear. The germline gives CDR1 SQVTM, CDR2 ANQGSEA. The V gene lost 3 bases and the J gene lost 2 bases, with 6 bases spanning the gap. This CDR3 has 12 amino acids. The CDR3 protein is CSVDRFTDTQYF. The CDR3 DNA sequence: TGCAGCGTTGACAGGTTCACAGATACGCAGTATTTT.

This chain connects TRBV6-1 to TRBJ2-1; 13 bases map to TRBD2. V lost 4 bases and J lost 7; bases outside the gene matches: 4. CDR1 is MNHNS, CDR2 SASEGT, per germline. This CDR3 is 15 amino acids long. The CDR3 region is CASSGGTSGKNEQFF. Written as DNA, the CDR3 is TGTGCCAGCAGTGGTGGGACTAGCGGGAAGAATGAGCAGTTCTTC.

This rearrangement joins TRBV7-2 to TRBJ1-5; D gene ambiguous. From germline, CDR1 is SGHTA and CDR2 FQGNSA. The CDR3 covers 14 residues. Between the trimmed V and J ends, which lost 1 base and 5 bases, there was a span of 9 bases. The CDR3 sequence is CASSLVGLDQPQHF. CDR3 sequence (DNA): TGTGCCAGCAGCTTAGTAGGGTTGGATCAGCCCCAGCATTTT.

The rearrangement links TRBV9 to TRBJ1-2; D unresolved. The length of the CDR3 is 14 residues. Trimming shortened V by 0 bases and J by 1 base, and 7 bases separated the two germline ends. Germline V lookup: CDR1 SGDLS, CDR2 YYNGEE. CDR3 nucleotide sequence: TGTGCCAGCAGCGTAGCTCCAGATAACTATGGCTACACCTTC. Translating gives CASSVAPDNYGYTF.